This T cell receptor (beta chain) was recovered during a study of beta chain features in type 1 diabetes. Investigators reverse transcribed all isolated RNA, so they sequenced expressed TCRB transcripts. Only in-frame clones appear in the TCRdb table, and some are missing; sequencing was by immunoSEQ multiplex PCR. The sample consists of about 640,000 clones, 9.5% to 15% of them appearing once. Purity of each sorted population was above 95%. Of note for this clone: Its antigen is still unknown.

Germline V lookup: CDR1 SGHNT, CDR2 YYREEE (reference sequence). V lost 4 bases, J lost 1 base, and 18 bases lay in between. The CDR3 consists of 17 residues. Study-wide results and caveats: In all four CD4+ subsets, TCRB CDR3 length was significantly, moderately reduced in type 1 diabetes. Researchers reported that naive, central memory and Treg TCRB repertoires appeared more similar in patients than in healthy donors. Sequencing the cDNA could make cells with high TCR expression show up more than they should.

The receptor was derived from a man aged 25 to 40 with type 1 diabetes. This chain uses TRBV5-4 with TRBJ2-1; TRBD2 might be the D (7 bases). Input material: naive CD4+ T cells from blood. CDR3 residues: CASSARGGGQSYNEQFF. In DNA form, the CDR3 reads TGTGCCAGCAGCGCCAGGGGCGGGGGACAATCCTACAATGAGCAGTTCTTC.